The clone carrying this T cell receptor (beta chain) was observed a handful of times. Its antigen is undetermined. With molecular barcodes, quantitative 5'-RACE was used to make the TCR beta libraries. TCRdb called the 5' RACE reads again in MiXCR, with one record for every CDR3 protein. The sample has some 220,000 distinct CDR3 sequences, about 7% seen once. This sample is drawn from a study of CD8 T cells in ankylosing spondylitis. This CDR3 is 18 amino acids long. V dropped 1 base and J dropped 0 bases, with 16 bases sitting between them. Germline CDR1 SGHAT, CDR2 FQNNGV. Study-wide results and caveats: Some motif variants had been reported before (in reactive arthritis synovial fluid and blood). Disease-linked clones, CD8+, were relatively rare in peripheral blood. Seemingly distinctive of ankylosing spondylitis blood was a TCR beta motif formed by eight highly homologous variants. Significant enrichment of disease-linked clones was reported in matched ankylosing spondylitis synovial fluid.

The clonotype was recovered from a male donor with ankylosing spondylitis. This chain connects TRBV11-2 to TRBJ2-1; tentatively, D is TRBD2 (6 bases). Sequencing used blood, either unsorted or a sorted T cell fraction (not recorded which). As DNA, the CDR3 is TGTGCCAGCAGCTTAGTAAGCAGTCACGGGAGCTCCTACAATGAGCAGTTCTTC. This translates into CASSLVSSHGSSYNEQFF.